These T cell receptor beta chains were read from a single sample in a study of shared T cell receptors in the human thymus. Profiling relied on immunoSEQ multiplex PCR, and the TCRdb table lists in-frame clones only, not all of them. The table lists hundreds of thousands of clones, 78% of them singletons. The same data also went into a second study, on human thymus T cells.

The sample was thymocytes. The receptors derive from a boy in the first two years of life with a congenital heart defect. Each CDR3 is given with its conserved first and last residue. D genes are given only for firm matches. The size of a clone is reported for some rows only, either as once, few or many, or as a class for expanded clones.

>TRBV30|-|TRBJ1-3|-
TGTGCCTGGGCCGGACAGCTGAGCTCTGGAAACACCATATATTTT
CAWAGQLSSGNTIYF
>TRBV15|-|TRBJ1-3|TRBD1
TGTGCCACCAGCAGCAAGGACAGGCCGCCCTCTGGAAACACCATATATTTT
CATSSKDRPPSGNTIYF
>TRBV14|-|TRBJ2-3|TRBD2
TGTGCCAGCAGCCCCACCCCCAGCGGGGATCCTAGCACAGATACGCAGTATTTT
CASSPTPSGDPSTDTQYF
>TRBV4-3|few|TRBJ2-3|-
TGCGCCAGCAGCCAAGATAGAACGGGAGACCCAGATACGCAGTATTTT
CASSQDRTGDPDTQYF
>TRBV6-5|-|TRBJ2-5|-
TGTGCCAGCACCAACCCAGGTTGCCAGACCCAGTACTTC
CASTNPGCQTQYF
>TRBV27|-|TRBJ2-6|-
TGTGCCAGCACCCTTACAGGGATCTCTGGGGCCAACGTCCTGACTTTC
CASTLTGISGANVLTF
>TRBV5-6|-|TRBJ2-1|TRBD2
TGTGCCAGCAGCCATAGCGGGAGGACAAGTTACAATGAGCAGTTCTTC
CASSHSGRTSYNEQFF
>TRBV10-2|few|TRBJ1-1|TRBD1
TGCGCCAGTATATCCGGGACAGGGGCCCAGAACACTGAAGCTTTCTTT
CASISGTGAQNTEAFF
>TRBV7-9|-|TRBJ2-7|-
TGTGCCAGCAGCTTAGAGCCACAGCTACAAGGCGAGCAGTACTTC
CASSLEPQLQGEQYF
>TRBV4-3|few|TRBJ2-5|-
TGCGCCAGCAGCCAGAACGGGGGGCCCGGAGAGACCCAGTACTTC
CASSQNGGPGETQYF
>TRBV7-2|-|TRBJ2-7|TRBD2
TGTGCCAGCAGCTTAGTCCTTAGGGTTGCGGGAGCCTCGGCCGAGCAGTACTTC
CASSLVLRVAGASAEQYF
>TRBV6-5|-|TRBJ2-7|-
TGTGCCAGCAGTTACGGGGAGAGCACCTACGAGCAGTACTTC
CASSYGESTYEQYF
>TRBV4-2|-|TRBJ2-1|TRBD2
TGTGCCAGCAGCCCCCGGGGACTAGCGCCATACAATGAGCAGTTCTTC
CASSPRGLAPYNEQFF
>TRBV11-2|-|TRBJ2-7|-
TGTGCCAGCAGCCCCCGGGACACCTACGAGCAGTACTTC
CASSPRDTYEQYF
>TRBV11-2|-|TRBJ1-5|-
TGTGCCAGCAGCTCTCGACAGGCAATGGAGCCCCAGCATTTT
CASSSRQAMEPQHF
>TRBV28|-|TRBJ1-2|TRBD1
TGTGCCAGCAGTTTACCACCGCCTGACAGGGGTGGCTACACCTTC
CASSLPPPDRGGYTF
>TRBV4-2|-|TRBJ2-3|TRBD1
TGTGCCAGCAGCCAAGGTACCGGGACAGTTACAAGAGGTGACACAGATACGCAGTATTTT
CASSQGTGTVTRGDTDTQYF
>TRBV5-1|-|TRBJ2-7|TRBD2
TGCGCCAGCAGTTCTAGCGGGAGCGACGAGCAGTACTTC
CASSSSGSDEQYF
>TRBV14|-|TRBJ2-3|TRBD2
TGTGCCAGCAGCCAAGTCAAAGCGGGAGGGCCATTAACAGATACGCAGTATTTT
CASSQVKAGGPLTDTQYF
>TRBV5-4|-|TRBJ2-1|-
TGTGCCAGCAGCTTCCAGGTAAAGACCTACAATGAGCAGTTCTTC
CASSFQVKTYNEQFF
>TRBV6-5|-|TRBJ2-5|TRBD1
TGTGCCAGCAGTTACCGGACAGGGGAAGAGACCCAGTACTTC
CASSYRTGEETQYF
>TRBV6-6|-|TRBJ2-2|-
TGTGCCAGCAGGCACGGGGTTGTCCCCGGGGAGCTGTTTTTT
CASRHGVVPGELFF
>TRBV14|-|TRBJ2-5|-
TGTGCCAGCAGCACCGGGGGAACAGGAAGGGGCGAAGAGACCCAGTACTTC
CASSTGGTGRGEETQYF
>TRBV5-1|-|TRBJ2-4|-
TGCGCCAGCAGCTTTAAAGGGGATCTAGCCAAAAACATTCAGTACTTC
CASSFKGDLAKNIQYF